This TCR beta chain stems from a study of lymphopenia after photon versus proton radiotherapy. Overall study results and limits: After lymphocyte nadir, photon-treated repertoires showed oligoclonal expansion, especially CD8+ Temra. Proton therapy kept repertoires fairly stable, unlike photons, which gained effector/memory cells. A bigger post-nadir fall in TCR diversity correlated inversely with survival time in deceased patients.

The repertoire was sequenced with immunoSEQ multiplex PCR; TCRdb's copy has only in-frame clones and lacks some. Among 30,000 to 40,000 clones listed, 84% were seen once. Comment on this clone: Its cognate antigen is unknown.

The source of this sequence is a woman in her 70s with pancreatic cancer. Source: peripheral blood, taken from a patient treated with proton-based radiotherapy.

The CDR3 sequence is CASSSVAQGGETQYF. CDR3 bases: TGTGCCAGCAGTAGTGTAGCCCAAGGGGGAGAGACCCAGTACTTC. This sequence joins TRBV27 and TRBJ2-5, with D perhaps matching TRBD1 (6 bases). Per the germline V gene, CDR1 is MNHEY and CDR2 is SMNVEV (reference sequence). The CDR3 runs to 15 residues. Trimming took off 5 bases at V and 4 bases at J, with 17 bases between the two ends.